Below are 7 T cell receptor beta chains sequenced from a single sample in a study of cytomegalovirus exposure and HLA in healthy donors. 60 Vbeta and 13 Jbeta primers were used in PCR. Measured with immunoSEQ multiplex PCR; TCRdb has only the in-frame clones, and not every one. The sample includes over 130,000 clones, 70% to 80% seen only once; the top ten take 3.5%. The sample comprised PBMCs. All receptors come from a human donor in good health.

The sample holds one count of this clone. The rearrangement links TRBV19 to TRBJ2-7; 8 bases match TRBD1. CDR3 length equals 14 residues. Germline CDR1 reads LNHDA; CDR2 reads SQIVND (reference sequence). Unmatched junction bases numbered 7, after V lost 3 bases and J lost 6 bases. Here the CDR3 DNA reads TGTGCCAGTAGTATTGCAGGGGGCCAAGGCGAGCAGTACTTC. Translation: CASSIAGGQGEQYF.

The chain uses TRBV15 and TRBJ2-1, with TRBD2 matching 9 bases. V gave up 0 bases and J gave up 7 bases; unmatched junction bases: 13. CDR1 is LNHNV, CDR2 YYDKDF, per germline (reference sequence). CDR3 length: 18 residues. The CDR3 nucleotides read TGTGCCACCAGCAGAGATTGGGCTAGCGGGGTCCAACCGAATGAGCAGTTCTTC. Translated, it gives CATSRDWASGVQPNEQFF. The full variable domain, completed using reference TRBV15 and TRBJ2-1, is DAMVIQNPRYQVTQFGKPVTLSCSQTLNHNVMYWYQQKSSQAPKLLFHYYDKDFNNEADTPDNFQSRRPNTSFCFLDIRSPGLGDTAMYLCATSRDWASGVQPNEQFFGPGTRLTVL.

This chain joins TRBV29-1 and TRBJ1-1; the D gene is possibly TRBD1 (6 bases). The length of the CDR3 is 14 residues. The V end lost 6 bases, the J end lost 2 bases, and 16 bases lay between the germline ends. Per germline, CDR1 SQVTM and CDR2 ANQGSEA. The CDR3 here is CSVGTRATNTEAFF. In DNA form, the CDR3 reads TGCAGCGTCGGGACACGCGCGACCAACACTGAAGCTTTCTTT.

V gene TRBV4-1 combines with J gene TRBJ2-1; TRBD2 might be the D (7 bases). This CDR3 comprises 17 residues. V was pared by 2 bases and J by 2 bases, with 16 bases between. CDR1 is MGHRA, CDR2 YSYEKL, per germline. CDR3 protein: CASSQSLGRGPYNEQFF. CDR3 in DNA: TGCGCCAGCAGCCAATCTTTGGGGCGGGGGCCCTACAATGAGCAGTTCTTC.

The gene calls are TRBV5-1 and TRBJ2-7; TRBD1 agrees at 9 bases. Germline-derived CDR1 and CDR2 are SGHRS and YFSETQ. J gave up 3 bases and V 1 base, and 5 bases lay outside the gene matches. The CDR3 is 15 amino acids. CDR3 in DNA: TGCGCCAGCAGCTTGTTTGGGACAGGGAACTACGAGCAGTACTTC. Translated: CASSLFGTGNYEQYF.

This chain connects TRBV4-3 to TRBJ1-5; 7 bases are shared with TRBD1. Germline assignment: CDR1 LGHNA and CDR2 YSLEER. This CDR3 is 17 amino acids long. V lost 1 base to trimming and J lost 5 bases; unmatched junction nucleotides: 11. The CDR3 sequence: CASSQVGLRGKHQPQHF. DNA of the CDR3: TGCGCCAGCAGCCAAGTGGGACTCAGGGGGAAACATCAGCCCCAGCATTTT.

This clone was recorded only once. The chain combines TRBV7-2 with TRBJ1-1; 8 nucleotides line up with TRBD1. Germline lookup yields CDR1 SGHTA and CDR2 FQGNSA. V shed 5 bases, J shed 0 bases, and the junction held 8 bases outside the gene matches. CDR3 size: 16 residues. CDR3 in amino acids: CASSPPFRGLNTEAFF. The CDR3 nucleotides read TGTGCCAGCAGCCCACCCTTCAGGGGGCTGAACACTGAAGCTTTCTTT.